The clone carrying this T cell receptor (beta chain) occurred a few times. Its target is not known. The germline V gene encodes CDR1 LNHDA and CDR2 SQIVND (reference sequence). The CDR3 consists of 13 residues. J was trimmed by 6 bases and V by 4 bases; bases with no gene match: 4. The sample belongs to a study of beta chain features in type 1 diabetes. Study conclusions and caveats: Researchers caution that PCR might favor shorter templates, equally among patients and controls. A moderate, significant TCRB CDR3 shortening appeared in type 1 diabetes across four CD4+ subsets.

Sorting produced populations that all topped 98% purity. Expressed TCRB transcripts were sequenced because the isolated RNA had all been reverse transcribed beforehand. Here immunoSEQ multiplex PCR was the method, and the copy in TCRdb shows in-frame clones only, minus some. This table holds a few hundred thousand clones, 13% found once. The sequencing sample was made of naive CD4+ T cells from blood. The sequence came from a woman aged 18-29 years with type 1 diabetes. The rearrangement links TRBV19 to TRBJ2-7, with TRBD2 identical over 9 bases. The DNA of the CDR3 is TGTGCCAGTAGTAGCGGGAGGGCCCTCGAGCAGTACTTC. It yields the protein CASSSGRALEQYF.